This entry lists 6 T cell receptor beta chains sequenced from one sample in a study of blood T cell repertoires in COVID-19. Sequenced by immunoSEQ multiplex PCR; TCRdb stores in-frame clones only, minus some. Here the sample spans about 140,000 clones, around 81% being singletons. The sequencing sample was made of peripheral blood. The receptors derive from a woman aged 50 to 60 with acute or convalescent COVID-19.

The genes are TRBV19 and TRBJ1-1; D is possibly TRBD1 (5 bases). The CDR3 consists of 13 residues. Germline V gene sequence: CDR1 LNHDA, CDR2 SQIVND (reference sequence). V dropped 2 bases and J dropped 7 bases, with 11 bases sitting between them. The CDR3 DNA follows: TGTGCCAGTAGTATAAGTGACAGACTTGAAGCTTTCTTT. Its protein product is CASSISDRLEAFF.

The chain links TRBV3-1 (or the pseudogene TRBV3-2) to TRBJ1-2; perhaps TRBD1 as D (5 bases). Trimming removed 1 base from V and 8 bases from J, with 14 bases in between. CDR1 is LGHDT and CDR2 is YNNKEL in the germline V gene (reference sequence). This CDR3 contains 14 residues. The CDR3 bases are TGTGCCAGCAGCCAAGGGGGCGCACTTACGGGCTACACCTTC. Amino acids: CASSQGGALTGYTF.

The rearrangement links TRBV24-1 to TRBJ2-7, with D possibly TRBD1 on 6 matching bases. Germline assignment: CDR1 KGHDR and CDR2 SFDVKD. The CDR3 has 17 residues. V lost 5 bases, J lost 2 bases, and 21 bases lay in between. CDR3 in amino acids: CATSAFPGHGETYEQYF. The DNA of the CDR3 is TGTGCCACCAGTGCTTTTCCGGGACACGGCGAGACCTACGAGCAGTACTTC.

This clone appeared a single time. The junction departs from germline at one end; a sequencing error may be responsible. The chain carries TRBV19 and TRBJ2-1; D call uncertain. CDR1 is LNHDA and CDR2 is SQIVND in the germline V gene (reference sequence). The CDR3 covers 14 residues. This chain's CDR3 is CASSTRAPYNEQFF. Here the CDR3 DNA reads TGTGCCAGTAGCACCCGCGCCCCCTATAATGAGCAGTTCTTC.

J is TRBJ2-7 and V is TRBV2, with D possibly TRBD1 on 6 matching bases. CDR1 is SNHLY, CDR2 FYNNEI, per germline. Trimming stripped 3 bases from V and 8 bases from J, with 14 bases between. The CDR3 length is 13 residues. The CDR3 DNA reads as TGTGCCAGCAGTGAGGGGACACCCGTTAAGCAGTACTTC. Residues: CASSEGTPVKQYF.

The gene calls are TRBV6-2 or TRBV6-3 and TRBJ1-2; D call uncertain. In germline, CDR1 is MNHEY, CDR2 SVGEGT. The CDR3 runs to 14 residues. V gave up 2 bases and J gave up 3 bases, with 10 bases separating them. The CDR3 reads CASSYSELHYGYTF. The CDR3 region has the DNA TGTGCCAGCAGTTACAGCGAACTCCACTATGGCTACACCTTC.